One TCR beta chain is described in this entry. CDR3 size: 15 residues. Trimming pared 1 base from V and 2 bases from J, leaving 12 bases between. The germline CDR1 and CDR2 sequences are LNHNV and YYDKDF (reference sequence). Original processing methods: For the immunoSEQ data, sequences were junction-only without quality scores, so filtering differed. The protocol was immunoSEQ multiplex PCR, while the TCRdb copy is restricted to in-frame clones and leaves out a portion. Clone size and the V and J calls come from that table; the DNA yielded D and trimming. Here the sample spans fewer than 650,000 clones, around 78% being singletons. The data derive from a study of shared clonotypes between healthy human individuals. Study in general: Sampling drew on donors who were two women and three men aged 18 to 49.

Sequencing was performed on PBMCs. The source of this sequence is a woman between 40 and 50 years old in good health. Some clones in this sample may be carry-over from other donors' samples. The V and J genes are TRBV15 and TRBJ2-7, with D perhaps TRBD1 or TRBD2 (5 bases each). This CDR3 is CATSRVNEGTYEQYF. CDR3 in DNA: TGTGCCACCAGCAGAGTCAACGAGGGGACCTACGAGCAGTACTTC.